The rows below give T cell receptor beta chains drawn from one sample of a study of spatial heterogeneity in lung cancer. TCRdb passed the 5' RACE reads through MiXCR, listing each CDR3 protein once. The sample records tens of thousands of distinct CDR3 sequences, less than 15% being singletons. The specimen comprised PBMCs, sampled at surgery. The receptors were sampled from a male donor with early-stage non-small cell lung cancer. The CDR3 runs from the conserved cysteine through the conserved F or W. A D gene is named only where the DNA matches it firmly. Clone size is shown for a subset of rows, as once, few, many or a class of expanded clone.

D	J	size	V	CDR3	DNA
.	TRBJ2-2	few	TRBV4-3	CASSQELAGGNTGELFF	TGCGCCAGCAGCCAAGAGCTGGCAGGAGGGAACACCGGGGAGCTGTTTTTT
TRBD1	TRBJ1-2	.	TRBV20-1	CSARARTGTRGYGYTF	TGCAGTGCTAGAGCGCGGACAGGGACCAGGGGCTATGGCTACACCTTC
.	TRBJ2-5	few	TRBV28	CASSLVGNGQTQYF	TGTGCCAGCAGTTTAGTAGGGAATGGCCAGACCCAGTACTTC
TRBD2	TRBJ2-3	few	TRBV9	CASSASGGADDTQYF	TGTGCCAGCAGCGCTAGCGGGGGGGCCGATGATACGCAGTATTTT
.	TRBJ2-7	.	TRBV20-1	CSARDIGGYEQYF	TGCAGTGCTAGAGATATCGGGGGCTACGAGCAGTACTTC
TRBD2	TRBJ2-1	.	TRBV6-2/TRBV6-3	CASSLTSRSSYNEQFF	TGTGCCAGCAGCCTGACTAGCAGGAGCTCCTACAATGAGCAGTTCTTC
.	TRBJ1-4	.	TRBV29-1	CSVDGRSTNEKLFF	TGCAGCGTTGACGGCCGCTCAACTAATGAAAAACTGTTTTTT
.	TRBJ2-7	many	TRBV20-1	CSARAQGIGEQYF	TGCAGTGCTAGAGCACAGGGTATCGGCGAGCAGTACTTC
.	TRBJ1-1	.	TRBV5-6	CASSRAREAFF	TGTGCCAGCAGCAGGGCCCGCGAAGCTTTCTTT
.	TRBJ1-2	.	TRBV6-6	CASSHRMRKKEGGYTF	TGTGCCAGCAGTCATAGAATGAGGAAAAAAGAAGGTGGCTACACCTTC
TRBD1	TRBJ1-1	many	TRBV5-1	CASSLRQGSDTEAFF	TGCGCCAGCAGCTTAAGACAGGGTTCGGACACTGAAGCTTTCTTT
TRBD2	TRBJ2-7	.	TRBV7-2	CASRVGLAGTYEQYF	TGTGCCAGCAGAGTTGGCCTAGCGGGGACCTACGAGCAGTACTTC
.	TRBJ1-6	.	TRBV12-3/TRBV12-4	CASSSTRGVSSPLHF	TGTGCCAGCAGTTCGACCCGGGGGGTTTCTTCACCCCTCCACTTT
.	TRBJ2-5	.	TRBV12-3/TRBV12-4	CASSPLDTETQYF	TGTGCCAGCAGTCCATTGGATACAGAGACCCAGTACTTC
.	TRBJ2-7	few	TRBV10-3	CAIRGTASYEQYF	TGTGCCATCAGGGGGACGGCCTCCTACGAGCAGTACTTC
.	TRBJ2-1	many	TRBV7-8	CASSLFPSVTVTYNEQFF	TGTGCCAGCAGCTTATTTCCAAGCGTAACCGTAACCTACAATGAGCAGTTCTTC
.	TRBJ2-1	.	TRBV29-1	CSVERNSREQFF	TGCAGCGTTGAACGCAATAGCCGTGAGCAGTTCTTC
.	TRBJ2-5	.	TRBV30	CAWSRDLTQETQYF	TGTGCCTGGAGCCGGGACCTAACACAAGAGACCCAGTACTTC
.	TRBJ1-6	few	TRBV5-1	CASSLAPSGGNSPLHF	TGCGCCAGCAGCTTGGCGCCCTCTGGCGGCAATTCACCCCTCCACTTT
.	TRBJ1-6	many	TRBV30	CAWSVPGNSPLHF	TGTGCCTGGAGTGTACCGGGTAATTCACCCCTCCACTTT
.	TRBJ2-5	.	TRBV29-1	CSVASASRETQYF	TGCAGCGTCGCTTCGGCTTCCCGAGAGACCCAGTACTTC
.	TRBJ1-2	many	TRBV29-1	CSVDRDGYTF	TGCAGCGTTGACAGGGATGGCTACACCTTC
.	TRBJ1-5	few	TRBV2	CASSEGVNNQPQHF	TGTGCCAGCAGTGAGGGGGTGAACAATCAGCCCCAGCATTTT
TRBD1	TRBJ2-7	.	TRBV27	CASRTGHNEQYF	TGTGCCAGCAGGACAGGGCACAACGAGCAGTACTTC
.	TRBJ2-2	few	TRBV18	CASSPPGRTSNTGELFF	TGTGCCAGCTCACCACCGGGCCGTACCTCGAACACCGGGGAGCTGTTTTTT
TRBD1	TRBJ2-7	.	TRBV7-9	CASSLSDRAYEQYF	TGTGCCAGCAGCTTATCGGACAGGGCCTACGAGCAGTACTTC
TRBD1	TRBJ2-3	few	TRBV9	CASSSPRDRERDTQYF	TGTGCCAGCAGCTCCCCCCGGGACAGGGAACGAGATACGCAGTATTTT
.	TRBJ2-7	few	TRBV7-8	CASSSRQTYEQYF	TGTGCCAGCAGCTCCAGACAGACCTACGAGCAGTACTTC
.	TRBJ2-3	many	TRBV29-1	CSVEVGADTQYF	TGCAGCGTTGAAGTAGGGGCAGATACGCAGTATTTT
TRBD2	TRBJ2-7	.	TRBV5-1	CASSLLATSGENYEQYF	TGCGCCAGCAGCTTATTAGCGACTAGCGGGGAAAACTACGAGCAGTACTTC
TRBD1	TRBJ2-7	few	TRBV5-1	CASSAGDRVYEQYF	TGCGCCAGCAGCGCCGGAGACAGGGTCTACGAGCAGTACTTC
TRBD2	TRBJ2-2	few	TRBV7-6	CASSRVAGSAGELFF	TGTGCCAGCAGCAGAGTAGCGGGGAGCGCCGGGGAGCTGTTTTTT
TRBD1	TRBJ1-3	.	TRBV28	CASSSGQAYSGNTIYF	TGTGCCAGCAGTTCTGGACAGGCTTACTCTGGAAACACCATATATTTT
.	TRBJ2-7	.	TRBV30	CAWGFREQYF	TGTGCCTGGGGCTTCCGGGAGCAGTACTTC
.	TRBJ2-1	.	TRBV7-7	CASSQNPGAYNEQFF	TGTGCTAGCAGCCAGAACCCGGGGGCCTACAATGAGCAGTTCTTC
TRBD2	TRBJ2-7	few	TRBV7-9	CASSGLAGGRSSYEQYF	TGTGCCAGCAGCGGACTAGCGGGGGGCCGAAGCTCCTACGAGCAGTACTTC
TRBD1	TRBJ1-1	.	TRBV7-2	CASSSRQGSDTEAFF	TGTGCCAGCAGCTCCCGACAGGGCTCGGACACTGAAGCTTTCTTT
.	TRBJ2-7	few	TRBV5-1	CASSSAQVAEQYF	TGCGCCAGCAGTTCCGCCCAGGTAGCCGAGCAGTACTTC
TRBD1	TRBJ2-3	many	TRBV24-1	CATDRGTDTQYF	TGTGCCACAGACAGGGGGACAGATACGCAGTATTTT
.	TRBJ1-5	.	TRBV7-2	CASSYQGFQPQHF	TGTGCCAGCAGCTACCAGGGGTTTCAGCCCCAGCATTTT
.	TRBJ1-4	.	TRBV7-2	CASSLAGNTVEKLFF	TGTGCCAGCAGCTTAGCCGGAAATACAGTTGAAAAACTGTTTTTT
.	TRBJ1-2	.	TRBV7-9	CASSLVGQSYGYTF	TGTGCCAGCAGCTTAGTAGGACAGTCTTATGGCTACACCTTC
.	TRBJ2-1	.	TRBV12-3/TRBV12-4	CASSLPQGYNEQFF	TGTGCCAGCAGTTTACCCCAGGGCTACAATGAGCAGTTCTTC
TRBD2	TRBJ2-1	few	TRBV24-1	CATSDLTSGTYNEQFF	TGTGCCACCAGTGATTTGACTAGCGGGACATACAATGAGCAGTTCTTC
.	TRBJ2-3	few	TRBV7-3	CASSFVPGADTQYF	TGTGCCAGCAGCTTCGTCCCGGGGGCAGATACGCAGTATTTT